This T cell receptor beta chain was sequenced in a study of cytomegalovirus exposure and HLA in healthy donors. At the level of the study: An early release of data contained roughly 86 million unique TCRs, which came from HLA-typed donors.

Germline CDR1 and CDR2: MDHEN and SYDVKM. V lost 6 bases, J lost 2 bases, and 13 bases lay in between. The CDR3 is made up of 14 amino acids. With 60 Vbeta and 13 Jbeta primers, the PCR was carried out. Here immunoSEQ multiplex PCR was the method, and the copy in TCRdb shows in-frame clones only, minus some. Of 100,000 or so clones in the sample, about 84% are singletons; the top ten hold over 2%. Points on this clone: Antigen: not known.

Findings and caveats of the study: Later analysis suggested links between common viral pathogens and several top significant clusters. Trimming of TCR beta V- and J-genes showed a link, identified in a later analysis, to a missense DCLRE1C variant.

The rearrangement joins TRBV28 to TRBJ1-2; D possibly corresponds to TRBD1 (5 bases). The source material was PBMCs. The receptor was isolated from a man younger than 35 in good health and CMV-seronegative. CDR3 residues: CASSQIGENYGYTF. CDR3 coding DNA: TGTGCCAGCAGCCAAATAGGGGAAAACTATGGCTACACCTTC.